The rows below give T cell receptor beta chains drawn from one sample of a study of T-cell memory formation after mild COVID-19. One entry per CDR3 protein results from TCRdb running MiXCR on the 5' RACE reads. Here the sample spans about 210,000 distinct CDR3 sequences, 10% being singletons. The sample comprised PBMCs or a T cell subset sorted from them (not recorded which). The receptor set was obtained from a man between 18 and 35 years old who had mild COVID-19 (a few samples of this study predate the infection). Cell type and time point are not known. Both conserved end residues are part of each CDR3. D genes are given only for firm matches.

J gene | D gene | V gene | CDR3 protein
TRBJ2-5 | . | TRBV20-1 | CSARGGVMETQYF
TRBJ2-2 | . | TRBV12-3/TRBV12-4 | CASSFSLNTGELFF
TRBJ2-5 | TRBD2 | TRBV28 | CASRAGGVAGQETQYF
TRBJ2-5 | TRBD1 | TRBV4-2 | CASSQGGQQETQYF
TRBJ2-5 | TRBD1 | TRBV29-1 | CSVRGPQETQYF
TRBJ2-7 | . | TRBV6-2/TRBV6-3 | CASAPVALAYEQYF
TRBJ2-7 | . | TRBV6-5 | CASNSQGSYEQYF
TRBJ2-1 | TRBD2 | TRBV20-1 | CSARDGSSGGYNEQFF
TRBJ2-2 | . | TRBV5-6 | CASSQPGAGELFF
TRBJ2-1 | . | TRBV5-6 | CASTKNNEQFF
TRBJ2-2 | TRBD1 | TRBV5-1 | CASSFGQGSGELFF
TRBJ2-5 | TRBD1 | TRBV10-3 | CAISPTGVGETQYF
TRBJ2-5 | TRBD1 | TRBV18 | CASSPSGQGAATQYF
TRBJ2-2 | TRBD2 | TRBV9 | CASSVVASGGKELFF
TRBJ2-7 | TRBD2 | TRBV7-9 | CASSPGTSGGRKSYEQYF
TRBJ2-1 | . | TRBV10-3 | CATQRDEQSYNEQFF
TRBJ1-2 | . | TRBV28 | CASSWGTGLYGYTF
TRBJ2-1 | . | TRBV6-2/TRBV6-3 | CASAGNYNEQFF
TRBJ2-2 | . | TRBV7-7 | CASSLVGGTGELFF
TRBJ2-5 | . | TRBV4-3 | CASSQDGDLQETQYF
TRBJ2-7 | TRBD1 | TRBV3-1 | CASRGQGRSYEQYF
TRBJ2-7 | . | TRBV7-6 | CASSPRGGFEQYF